A selection of T cell receptor beta chains follows, all from one sample in a study of T cells after yellow fever vaccination. TCRdb fed the 5' RACE reads into MiXCR, producing one record per CDR3 protein. There are 140,000 to 150,000 distinct CDR3 sequences in the sample; roughly 6.7% occur only once, and approximately 0.67% lies in the top ten. This specimen consisted of CD4+ T cells sorted from PBMCs, obtained 10 days after the yellow fever booster vaccination. The source of these receptors is a man aged 25 to 40 who received the YFV17D yellow fever vaccine. The CDR3 runs from the conserved cysteine through the conserved F or W.

j_gene,v_gene,len,CDR3aa
TRBJ2-1,TRBV10-2,18,CASRRLAGGAAPYNEQFF
TRBJ2-1,TRBV19,16,CASSGSSGSSYNEQFF
TRBJ2-3,TRBV5-4,15,CASQLAYSSTDTQYF
TRBJ2-4,TRBV30,11,CAWSVEYIQYF
TRBJ1-1,TRBV5-1,15,CASSLTTGLNTEAFF
TRBJ2-2,TRBV27,20,CASSFSGLRLAGAWTGELFF
TRBJ2-1,TRBV4-3,14,CASSRGDGYNEQFF
TRBJ2-5,TRBV5-1,14,CASSEGTHQETQYF
TRBJ2-2,TRBV5-1,15,CASSLTDRGHGELFF
TRBJ2-7,TRBV6-5,11,CASSSNYEQYF
TRBJ2-2,TRBV4-1,15,CASSLGVKDTGELFF
TRBJ2-1,TRBV20-1,13,CSAKVVSYNEQFF
TRBJ2-7,TRBV11-2,15,CASSARDRGSYEQYF
TRBJ2-1,TRBV3-1,15,CASSLGRELPYNEFF
TRBJ2-7,TRBV19,16,CASSRGLAGLSYEQYF
TRBJ2-3,TRBV20-1,17,CSAPSGRLAGSSDTQYF
TRBJ1-2,TRBV3-1,15,CASSQGTGKENGYTF
TRBJ2-2,TRBV21-1,16,CASSKDVRGHTGELFF
TRBJ2-7,TRBV7-2,11,CASSLVVEQYF
TRBJ1-1,TRBV10-3,11,CAIINDREAFF
TRBJ1-2,TRBV6-1,13,CASSPGSNYGYTF
TRBJ1-6,TRBV20-1,14,CSASPPGGGSPLHF
TRBJ1-2,TRBV27,13,CASSTRTGGAYTF
TRBJ2-2,TRBV7-8,13,CASSRSSGGELFF
TRBJ2-7,TRBV12-3/TRBV12-4,13,CASSFGGASEQYF
TRBJ2-7,TRBV7-8,15,CASRSLGGQVAEQYF
TRBJ2-7,TRBV7-2,13,CASGIGQGYEQYF
TRBJ2-5,TRBV5-6,16,CASSSSTRRLGETQYF
TRBJ2-3,TRBV5-1,15,CASSPEAGATDTQYF
TRBJ2-7,TRBV7-8,16,CASSSVRDRGIYEQYF
TRBJ2-5,TRBV12-3/TRBV12-4,14,CASSFSSEAKTQYF
TRBJ1-1,TRBV20-1,14,CSARGFQGTTEAFF
TRBJ1-2,TRBV6-1,14,CASSETDGRGGYTF
TRBJ2-7,TRBV7-2,16,CASSRWTSGILYEQYF
TRBJ2-7,TRBV29-1,13,CSAREGGGYEQYF
TRBJ2-5,TRBV5-4,14,CASRQVGGQETQYF
TRBJ1-1,TRBV7-6,15,CASSLHGTGNTEAFF
TRBJ2-5,TRBV5-1,13,CASTLRGHETQYF
TRBJ2-3,TRBV7-3,15,CASSLMGGPEDTQYF
TRBJ1-2,TRBV12-3/TRBV12-4,12,CASSLLGDGYTF
TRBJ2-3,TRBV27,12,CASSSAGTPWYF
TRBJ2-5,TRBV9,18,CASSVAQGAWGPQETQYF
TRBJ2-3,TRBV12-3/TRBV12-4,17,CASSTLRGVAGTDTQYF
TRBJ1-1,TRBV5-1,13,CASSTGENTEAFF
TRBJ2-4,TRBV4-2,17,CAMSPGMAKENKNIQYF
TRBJ2-2,TRBV12-3/TRBV12-4,14,CASSLLAGAGELFF
TRBJ2-1,TRBV7-2,17,CASSLQPQRYSYNEQFF
TRBJ2-7,TRBV5-1,16,CASSFGVRQGGYEQYF
TRBJ2-1,TRBV18,14,CASSPSGTYNEQFF
TRBJ2-2,TRBV7-3,14,CASSSALRTGELFF
TRBJ2-2,TRBV18,16,CASSPRTSVNTGELFF